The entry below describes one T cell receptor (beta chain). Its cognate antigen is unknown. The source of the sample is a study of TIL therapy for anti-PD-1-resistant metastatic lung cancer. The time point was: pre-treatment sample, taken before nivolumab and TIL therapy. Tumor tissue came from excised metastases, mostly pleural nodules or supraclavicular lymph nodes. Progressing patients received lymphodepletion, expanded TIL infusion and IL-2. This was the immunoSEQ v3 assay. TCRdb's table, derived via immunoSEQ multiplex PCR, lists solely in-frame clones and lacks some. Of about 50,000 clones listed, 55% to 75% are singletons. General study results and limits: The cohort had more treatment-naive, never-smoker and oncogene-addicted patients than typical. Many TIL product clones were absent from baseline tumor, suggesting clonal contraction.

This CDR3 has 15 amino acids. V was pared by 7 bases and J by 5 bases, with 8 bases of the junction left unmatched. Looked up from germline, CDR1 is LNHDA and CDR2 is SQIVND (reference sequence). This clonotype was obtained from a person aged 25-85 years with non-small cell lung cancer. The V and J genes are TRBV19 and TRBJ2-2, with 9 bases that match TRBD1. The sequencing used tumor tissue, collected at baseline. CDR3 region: CASIPQGARTGELFF. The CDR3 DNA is TGTGCCAGTATTCCACAGGGGGCGCGTACCGGGGAGCTGTTTTTT.